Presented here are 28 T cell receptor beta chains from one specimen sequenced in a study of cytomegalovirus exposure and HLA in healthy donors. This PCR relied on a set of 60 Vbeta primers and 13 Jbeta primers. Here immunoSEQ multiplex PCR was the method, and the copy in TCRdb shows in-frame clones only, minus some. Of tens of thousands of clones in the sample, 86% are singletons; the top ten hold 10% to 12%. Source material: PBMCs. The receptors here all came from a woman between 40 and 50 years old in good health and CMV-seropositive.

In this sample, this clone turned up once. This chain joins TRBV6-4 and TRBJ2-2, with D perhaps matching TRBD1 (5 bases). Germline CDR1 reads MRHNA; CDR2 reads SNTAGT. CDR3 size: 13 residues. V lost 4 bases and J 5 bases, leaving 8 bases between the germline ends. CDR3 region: CASSVRETGELFF. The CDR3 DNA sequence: TGTGCCAGCAGTGTCAGGGAAACCGGGGAGCTGTTTTTT.

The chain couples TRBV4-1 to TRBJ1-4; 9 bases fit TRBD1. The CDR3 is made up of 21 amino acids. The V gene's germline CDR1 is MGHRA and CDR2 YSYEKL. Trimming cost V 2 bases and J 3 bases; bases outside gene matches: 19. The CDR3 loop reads CASSQTPPGTGSGAANEKLFF. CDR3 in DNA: TGCGCCAGCAGCCAAACCCCCCCCGGGACAGGGTCAGGCGCGGCTAATGAAAAACTGTTTTTT.

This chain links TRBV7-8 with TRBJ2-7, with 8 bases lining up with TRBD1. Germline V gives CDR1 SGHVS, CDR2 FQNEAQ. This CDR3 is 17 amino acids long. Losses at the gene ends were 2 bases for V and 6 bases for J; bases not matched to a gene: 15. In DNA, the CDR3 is TGTGCCAGCAGCTTATGGTCCCGGGGGCAGGGGGCTGGCGAGCAGTACTTC. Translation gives CASSLWSRGQGAGEQYF.

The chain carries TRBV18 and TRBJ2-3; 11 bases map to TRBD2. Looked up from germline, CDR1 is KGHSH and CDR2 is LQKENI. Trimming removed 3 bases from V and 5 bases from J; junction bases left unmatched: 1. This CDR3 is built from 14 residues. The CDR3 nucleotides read TGTGCCAGCTCACCGACTAGCGGGGAAGATACGCAGTATTTT. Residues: CASSPTSGEDTQYF.

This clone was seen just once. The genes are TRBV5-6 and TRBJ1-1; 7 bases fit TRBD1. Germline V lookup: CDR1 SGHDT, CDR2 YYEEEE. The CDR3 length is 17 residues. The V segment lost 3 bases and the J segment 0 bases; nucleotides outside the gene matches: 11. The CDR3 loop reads CASSSEQGFGMNTEAFF. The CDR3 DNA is TGTGCCAGCAGCTCGGAACAGGGGTTCGGAATGAACACTGAAGCTTTCTTT.

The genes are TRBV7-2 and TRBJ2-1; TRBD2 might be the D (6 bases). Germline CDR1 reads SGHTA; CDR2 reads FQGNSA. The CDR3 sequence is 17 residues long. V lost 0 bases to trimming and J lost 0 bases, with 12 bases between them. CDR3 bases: TGTGCCAGCAGCTTAGCTCTAGCGCATATCTCCTACAATGAGCAGTTCTTC. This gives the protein CASSLALAHISYNEQFF.

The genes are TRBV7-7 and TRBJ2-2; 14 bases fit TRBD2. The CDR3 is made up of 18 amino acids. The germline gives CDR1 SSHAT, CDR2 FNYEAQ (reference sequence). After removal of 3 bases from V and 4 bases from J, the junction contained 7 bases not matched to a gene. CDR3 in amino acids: CASSFLPGLAGGTGELFF. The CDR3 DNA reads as TGTGCCAGCAGCTTCCTTCCCGGACTAGCGGGGGGCACCGGGGAGCTGTTTTTT.

The CDR3 DNA reads TGTGCCAGCAGTTCCGGGACAGGGGGGAACAATGAGCAGTTCTTC. Translating gives CASSSGTGGNNEQFF. This chain links TRBV27 with TRBJ2-1; TRBD1 matches at 11 bases. This CDR3 comprises 15 residues. Trimming removed 4 bases from V and 5 bases from J; junction bases left unmatched: 4. CDR1 and CDR2 from the germline V gene are MNHEY and SMNVEV (reference sequence).

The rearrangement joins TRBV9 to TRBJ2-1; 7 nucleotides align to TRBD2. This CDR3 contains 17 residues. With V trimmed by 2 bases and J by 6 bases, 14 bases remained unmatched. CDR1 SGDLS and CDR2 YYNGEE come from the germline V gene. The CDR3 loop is CASSVATLADSANEQFF. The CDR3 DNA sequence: TGTGCCAGCAGCGTGGCTACGCTAGCGGACTCCGCCAATGAGCAGTTCTTC.

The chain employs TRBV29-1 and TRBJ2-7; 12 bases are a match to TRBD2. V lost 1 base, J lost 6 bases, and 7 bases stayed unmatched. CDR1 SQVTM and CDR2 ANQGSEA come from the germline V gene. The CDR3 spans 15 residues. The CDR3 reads CSVEVLAGGRSEQYF. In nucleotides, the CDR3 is TGCAGCGTTGAAGTTCTAGCGGGGGGGCGGTCCGAGCAGTACTTC.

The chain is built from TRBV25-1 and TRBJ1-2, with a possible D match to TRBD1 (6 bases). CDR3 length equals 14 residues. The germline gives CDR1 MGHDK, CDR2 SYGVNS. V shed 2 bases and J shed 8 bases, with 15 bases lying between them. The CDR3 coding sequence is TGTGCCAGCAGTGAACTTGAGGACAGCCAGGGCTACACCTTC. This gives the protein CASSELEDSQGYTF.

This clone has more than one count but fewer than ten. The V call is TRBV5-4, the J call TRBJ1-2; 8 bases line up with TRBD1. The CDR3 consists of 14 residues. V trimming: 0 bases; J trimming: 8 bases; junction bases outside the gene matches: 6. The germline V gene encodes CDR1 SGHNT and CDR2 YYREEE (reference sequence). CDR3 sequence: CASSLATGAKGYTF. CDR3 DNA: TGTGCCAGCAGCTTGGCGACAGGGGCGAAAGGCTACACCTTC.

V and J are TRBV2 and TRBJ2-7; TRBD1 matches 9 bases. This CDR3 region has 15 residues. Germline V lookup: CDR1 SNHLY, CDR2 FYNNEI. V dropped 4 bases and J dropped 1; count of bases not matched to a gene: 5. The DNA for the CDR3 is TGTGCCAGCAGTGTGGGACAGGGATTGTCCTACGAGCAGTACTTC. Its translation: CASSVGQGLSYEQYF.

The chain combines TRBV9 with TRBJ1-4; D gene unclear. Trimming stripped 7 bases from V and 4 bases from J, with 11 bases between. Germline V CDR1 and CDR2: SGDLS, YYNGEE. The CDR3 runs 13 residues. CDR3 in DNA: TGTGCCAGCCAGGCCGGAATTAATGAAAAACTGTTTTTT. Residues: CASQAGINEKLFF.

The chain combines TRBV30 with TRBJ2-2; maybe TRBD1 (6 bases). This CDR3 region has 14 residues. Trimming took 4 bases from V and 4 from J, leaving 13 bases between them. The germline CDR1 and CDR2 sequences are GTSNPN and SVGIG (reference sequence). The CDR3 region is CAWTAGVGTGELFF. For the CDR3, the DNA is TGTGCCTGGACCGCAGGGGTTGGCACCGGGGAGCTGTTTTTT. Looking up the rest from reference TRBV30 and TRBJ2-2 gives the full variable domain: SQTIHQWPATLVQPVGSPLSLECTVEGTSNPNLYWYRQAAGRGLQLLFYSVGIGQISSEVPQNLSASRPQDRQFILSSKKLLLSDSGFYLCAWTAGVGTGELFFGEGSRLTVL.

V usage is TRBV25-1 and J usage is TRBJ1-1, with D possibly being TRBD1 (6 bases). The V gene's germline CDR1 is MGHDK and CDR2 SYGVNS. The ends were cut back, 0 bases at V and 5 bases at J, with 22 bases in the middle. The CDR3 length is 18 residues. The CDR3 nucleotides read TGTGCCAGCAGTGAATATGGGAGCGCGAGGGGGATGTCTACTGAAGCTTTCTTT. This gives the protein CASSEYGSARGMSTEAFF. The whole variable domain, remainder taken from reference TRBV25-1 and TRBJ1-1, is EADIYQTPRYLVIGTGKKITLECSQTMGHDKMYWYQQDPGMELHLIHYSYGVNSTEKGDLSSESTVSRIRTEHFPLTLESARPSHTSQYLCASSEYGSARGMSTEAFFGQGTRLTVV.

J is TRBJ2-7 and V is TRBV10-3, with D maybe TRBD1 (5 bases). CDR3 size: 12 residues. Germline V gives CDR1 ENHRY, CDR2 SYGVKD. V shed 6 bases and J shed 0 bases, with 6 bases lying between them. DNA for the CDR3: TGTGCCATCAGCGACAGCTCCTACGAGCAGTACTTC. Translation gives CAISDSSYEQYF.

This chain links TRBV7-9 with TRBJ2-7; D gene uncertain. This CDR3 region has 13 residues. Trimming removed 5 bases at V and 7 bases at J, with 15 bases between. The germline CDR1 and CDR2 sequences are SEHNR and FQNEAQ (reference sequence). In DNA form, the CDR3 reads TGTGCCAGCAGCCCAACAAACAGTGAGGAGCAGTACTTC. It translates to CASSPTNSEEQYF.

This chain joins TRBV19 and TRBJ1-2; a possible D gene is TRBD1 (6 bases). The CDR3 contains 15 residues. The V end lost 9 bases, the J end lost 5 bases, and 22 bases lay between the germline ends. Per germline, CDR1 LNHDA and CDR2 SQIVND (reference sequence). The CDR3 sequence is CASGTGVGGSYGYTF. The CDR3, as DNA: TGTGCCAGCGGCACCGGGGTAGGGGGATCGTATGGCTACACCTTC.

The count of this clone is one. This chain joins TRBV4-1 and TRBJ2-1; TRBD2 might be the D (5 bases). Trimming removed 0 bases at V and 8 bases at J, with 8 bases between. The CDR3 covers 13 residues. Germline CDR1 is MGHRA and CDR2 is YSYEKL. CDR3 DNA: TGCGCCAGCAGCCAAGATCGCGGGCATGAGCAGTTCTTC. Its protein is CASSQDRGHEQFF.

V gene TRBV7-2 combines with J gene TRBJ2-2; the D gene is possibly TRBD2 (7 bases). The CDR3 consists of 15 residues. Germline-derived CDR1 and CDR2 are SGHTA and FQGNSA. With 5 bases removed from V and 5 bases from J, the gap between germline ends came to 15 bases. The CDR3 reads CASSQRGGGTGELFF. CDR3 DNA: TGTGCCAGCAGCCAGCGAGGGGGGGGTACCGGGGAGCTGTTTTTT.

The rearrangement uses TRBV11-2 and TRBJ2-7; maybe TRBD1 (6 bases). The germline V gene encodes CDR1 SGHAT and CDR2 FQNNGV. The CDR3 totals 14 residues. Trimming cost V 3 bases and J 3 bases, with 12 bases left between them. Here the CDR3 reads CASSFLEGDYEQYF. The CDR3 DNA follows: TGTGCCAGCAGCTTTCTAGAGGGGGACTACGAGCAGTACTTC.

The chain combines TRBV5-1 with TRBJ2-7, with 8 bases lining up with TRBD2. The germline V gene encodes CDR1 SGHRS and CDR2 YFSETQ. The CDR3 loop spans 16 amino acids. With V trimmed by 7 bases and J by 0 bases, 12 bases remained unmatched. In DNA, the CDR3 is TGCGCCAGCGGCGACCCAGCGGGGGACCCCTCCTACGAGCAGTACTTC. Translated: CASGDPAGDPSYEQYF.

The CDR3 region is CASSSRSSYNSPLHF. The CDR3 region has the DNA TGTGCCAGCAGTTCGAGGAGCTCCTATAATTCACCCCTCCACTTT. The rearrangement uses TRBV6-5 and TRBJ1-6; D unresolved. This CDR3 region has 15 residues. Germline V lookup: CDR1 MNHEY, CDR2 SVGAGI. Trimming took off 4 bases at V and 0 bases at J, with 7 bases between the two ends.

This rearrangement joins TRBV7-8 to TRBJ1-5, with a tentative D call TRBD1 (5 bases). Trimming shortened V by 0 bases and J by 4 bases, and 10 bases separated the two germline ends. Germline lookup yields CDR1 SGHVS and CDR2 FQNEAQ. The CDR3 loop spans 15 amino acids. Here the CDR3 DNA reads TGTGCCAGCAGCTTAGCGAGGACAAGGAATCAGCCCCAGCATTTT. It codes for CASSLARTRNQPQHF.

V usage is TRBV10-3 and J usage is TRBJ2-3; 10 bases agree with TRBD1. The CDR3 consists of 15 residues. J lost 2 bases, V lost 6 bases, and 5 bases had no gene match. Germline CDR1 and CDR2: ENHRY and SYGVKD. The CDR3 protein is CAISAGTGDTDTQYF. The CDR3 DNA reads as TGTGCCATCAGCGCCGGGACAGGGGACACAGATACGCAGTATTTT.

CDR3: CASSYWGQGMADTQYF. The CDR3, as DNA: TGTGCCAGCAGCTATTGGGGACAGGGCATGGCAGATACGCAGTATTTT. This chain connects TRBV7-9 to TRBJ2-3; 9 bases line up with TRBD1. Germline CDR1 reads SEHNR; CDR2 reads FQNEAQ (reference sequence). With V trimmed by 4 bases and J by 4 bases, 9 bases remained unmatched. This CDR3 has 16 amino acids.

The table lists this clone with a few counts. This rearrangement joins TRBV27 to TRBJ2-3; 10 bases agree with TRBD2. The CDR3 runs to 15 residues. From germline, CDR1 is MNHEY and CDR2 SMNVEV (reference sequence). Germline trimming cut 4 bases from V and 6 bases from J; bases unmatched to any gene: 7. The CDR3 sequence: CASSSLSSGGDTQYF. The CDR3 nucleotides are TGTGCCAGCAGTTCCCTGAGTAGCGGGGGGGATACGCAGTATTTT.